The 25 T cell receptor beta chains in this list originate from one sample, sequenced in a study of technical replicates of blood from a few donors. Profiled with immunoSEQ multiplex PCR; TCRdb holds only in-frame clones, not every one. Here the sample spans about 12,000 clones, 95% being singletons. Sample: PBMCs. The receptor source for this set is a human donor in good health.

The chain recombines TRBV4-1 with TRBJ2-2; 7 bases align to TRBD2. The CDR3 covers 16 residues. Looked up from germline, CDR1 is MGHRA and CDR2 is YSYEKL. The J segment lost 1 base and the V segment lost 1 base, leaving 3 bases of the junction unmatched. The CDR3 coding sequence is TGCGCCAGCAGCCAAGGGGACTACTGGAACACCGGGGAGCTGTTTTTT. It yields the protein CASSQGDYWNTGELFF.

J is TRBJ2-1 and V is TRBV11-3; 10 bases line up with TRBD2. CDR3 size: 16 residues. The trim removed 1 base at V and 6 bases at J, leaving 6 bases unmatched. Germline CDR1 is SGHNT and CDR2 is YENEEA. CDR3 in DNA: TGTGCCAGCAGCTTAGGGACTAGCGGTATATTCAATGAGCAGTTCTTC. This codes for CASSLGTSGIFNEQFF.

V gene TRBV7-2 combines with J gene TRBJ2-5, with 8 nucleotides matching TRBD2. J was trimmed by 4 bases and V by 7 bases; bases with no gene match: 5. Germline CDR1 reads SGHTA; CDR2 reads FQGNSA. The CDR3 runs 13 residues. CDR3 loop: CASTPRGGETQYF. The CDR3 nucleotides are TGTGCCAGCACCCCCCGGGGGGGAGAGACCCAGTACTTC.

This clone was recorded a few times. The rearrangement uses TRBV2 and TRBJ2-1; 14 nucleotides agree with TRBD2. V lost 4 bases and J lost 9; bases outside the gene matches: 8. Germline V gene lookup returns CDR1 SNHLY and CDR2 FYNNEI. The CDR3 is 16 amino acids. The CDR3 spells CASSGEGTSGSGEQFF. The CDR3 DNA follows: TGTGCCAGCAGTGGGGAGGGGACTAGCGGGAGCGGTGAGCAGTTCTTC.

The chain couples TRBV6-1 to TRBJ1-5, with TRBD1 matching over 8 bases. The germline V gene has CDR1 MNHNS and CDR2 SASEGT. This CDR3 spans 14 amino acids. After removal of 6 bases from V and 3 bases from J, the junction contained 4 bases not matched to a gene. The chain's CDR3 is CASRWGQANQPQHF. Here the CDR3 DNA reads TGTGCCAGCAGGTGGGGACAGGCCAATCAGCCCCAGCATTTT.

This clone was counted once. The chain employs TRBV18 and TRBJ2-1; weak D call: TRBD1 (6 bases). This CDR3 comprises 14 residues. The ends were cut back, 3 bases at V and 9 bases at J, with 15 bases in the middle. Germline assignment: CDR1 KGHSH and CDR2 LQKENI. In DNA form, the CDR3 reads TGTGCCAGCTCACCCAGGGACACCGGGGCTGAGCAGTTCTTC. This encodes CASSPRDTGAEQFF.

The chain carries TRBV4-1 and TRBJ2-3; 9 bases are shared with TRBD2. Germline V gene lookup returns CDR1 MGHRA and CDR2 YSYEKL. This CDR3 is 16 amino acids long. Trimming took 4 bases from V and 3 from J; bases not matched to a gene: 8. This CDR3 reads CASSPSSLAGTDTQYF. The CDR3 coding sequence is TGCGCCAGCAGCCCCTCAAGTCTAGCGGGGACAGATACGCAGTATTTT.

The chain has TRBV27 and TRBJ2-3; tentative D call: TRBD2 (6 bases). Germline CDR1 reads MNHEY; CDR2 reads SMNVEV (reference sequence). V was clipped by 4 bases and J by 6 bases, with 20 bases between them. This CDR3 region has 16 residues. CDR3 coding DNA: TGTGCCAGCAGTTCCAGCGCTCATAGCGGCCCCGATACGCAGTATTTT. It specifies CASSSSAHSGPDTQYF.

This clone was picked up a small number of times. The chain uses TRBV19 and TRBJ2-1; 9 bases are a match to TRBD2. V shed 1 base and J 3 bases; nucleotides not matched to a gene: 1. Germline-derived CDR1 and CDR2 are LNHDA and SQIVND (reference sequence). The CDR3 totals 15 residues. CDR3 nucleotide sequence: TGTGCCAGTAGTATAGGACTAGCGGACTACAATGAGCAGTTCTTC. Translated: CASSIGLADYNEQFF.

The rearrangement links TRBV27 to TRBJ2-7; tentatively, D is TRBD2 (6 bases). Trimming pared 1 base from V and 4 bases from J, leaving 14 bases between. Per germline, CDR1 MNHEY and CDR2 SMNVEV (reference sequence). The CDR3 totals 15 residues. The CDR3 sequence: CASSLFRGIGYEQYF. For the CDR3, the DNA is TGTGCCAGCAGTTTATTTCGGGGGATAGGATACGAGCAGTACTTC.

The gene calls are TRBV29-1 and TRBJ2-6; a possible D gene is TRBD2 (5 bases). There are 16 residues in the CDR3. CDR1 and CDR2 (germline): SQVTM, ANQGSEA. Trimming stripped 3 bases from V and 0 bases from J, with 12 bases between. The CDR3 DNA reads as TGCAGCGTTGAGGTGGACTTCGTCTCTGGGGCCAACGTCCTGACTTTC. It yields the protein CSVEVDFVSGANVLTF.

CDR3 residues: CASSLNLGGRADEQFF. The CDR3 DNA is TGTGCCAGCAGCTTGAACCTGGGCGGGAGGGCGGATGAGCAGTTCTTC. The chain recombines TRBV7-8 with TRBJ2-1, with TRBD2 matching 9 bases. The CDR3 covers 16 residues. The germline V gene has CDR1 SGHVS and CDR2 FQNEAQ. V dropped 3 bases and J dropped 8; count of bases not matched to a gene: 11.

The CDR3 loop reads CASSITRMAGPHNEQFF. The CDR3 DNA reads TGTGCCAGTAGTATTACCCGTATGGCGGGACCTCACAATGAGCAGTTCTTC. The genes are TRBV19 and TRBJ2-1, with a weak D call TRBD2 (6 bases). Trimming removed 3 bases from V and 5 bases from J, with 20 bases in between. Germline V gene sequence: CDR1 LNHDA, CDR2 SQIVND (reference sequence). The CDR3 is made up of 17 amino acids.

This sequence joins TRBV7-4 and TRBJ2-3; D might be TRBD1 (6 bases). Trimming shortened V by 1 base and J by 3 bases, and 23 bases separated the two germline ends. This CDR3 spans 19 amino acids. Germline CDR1 SGHVT, CDR2 SQSDAQ. CDR3 bases: TGTGCCAGCAGCTTAGAGGCCCCCTTAAAGGGGGTTAGGACAGATACGCAGTATTTT. This codes for CASSLEAPLKGVRTDTQYF.

This clone is judged medium-sized. The chain combines TRBV6-1 with TRBJ2-5; maybe TRBD2 (6 bases). The V gene's germline CDR1 is MNHNS and CDR2 SASEGT. The V gene lost 1 base and the J gene lost 2 bases, with 20 bases spanning the gap. The CDR3 runs to 18 residues. CDR3 residues: CASSEESGFAGLQETQYF. As DNA, the CDR3 is TGTGCCAGCAGTGAAGAAAGTGGGTTCGCAGGACTACAAGAGACCCAGTACTTC.

The rearrangement links TRBV28 to TRBJ1-5, with D maybe TRBD1 (5 bases). The CDR3 is made up of 15 amino acids. CDR1 is MDHEN and CDR2 is SYDVKM in the germline V gene. The ends were cut back, 5 bases at V and 1 base at J, with 12 bases in the middle. This CDR3 is CASSPRGGSNQPQHF. As DNA, the CDR3 is TGTGCCAGCAGTCCTCGGGGGGGGAGCAATCAGCCCCAGCATTTT. Full variable domain (remainder filled in from reference TRBV28 and TRBJ1-5): DVKVTQSSRYLVKRTGEKVFLECVQDMDHENMFWYRQDPGLGLRLIYFSYDVKMKEKGDIPEGYSVSREKKERFSLILESASTNQTSMYLCASSPRGGSNQPQHFGDGTRLSIL.

This chain uses TRBV19 with TRBJ2-7, with 7 bases matching TRBD1. The CDR3 length is 14 residues. Trimming took 4 bases from V and 2 from J; bases not matched to a gene: 5. Germline V gene lookup returns CDR1 LNHDA and CDR2 SQIVND (reference sequence). CDR3 residues: CASSNRGSAYEQYF. Here the CDR3 DNA reads TGTGCCAGTAGTAACAGGGGTTCCGCCTACGAGCAGTACTTC.

The DNA of the CDR3 is TGTGCCAGCAGTGAAGACAGTTCTAAAAACATTCAGTACTTC. Its protein is CASSEDSSKNIQYF. The gene calls are TRBV25-1 and TRBJ2-4; tentatively, D is TRBD1 (5 bases). The CDR3 length is 14 residues. Trimming removed 2 bases at V and 4 bases at J, with 9 bases between. CDR1 is MGHDK, CDR2 SYGVNS, per germline.

The gene calls are TRBV19 and TRBJ1-2; a weak D match, TRBD1 (6 bases). This CDR3 region has 13 residues. Trimming removed 3 bases at V and 2 bases at J, with 7 bases between. Germline assignment: CDR1 LNHDA and CDR2 SQIVND (reference sequence). The CDR3 DNA sequence: TGTGCCAGTAGTATCACAGGGAACTATGGCTACACCTTC. It translates to CASSITGNYGYTF.

In its sample, this clone was seen once. The V call is TRBV27, the J call TRBJ2-5; D may be TRBD2 (7 bases). The CDR3 sequence is 15 residues long. Between the trimmed V and J ends, which lost 2 bases and 1 base, there was a span of 11 bases. Germline V gives CDR1 MNHEY, CDR2 SMNVEV (reference sequence). CDR3: CASSLLGGPQETQYF. CDR3 in DNA: TGTGCCAGCAGTTTACTGGGGGGGCCCCAAGAGACCCAGTACTTC.

This chain links TRBV6-1 with TRBJ2-3, with 10 bases that match TRBD2. Unmatched junction bases numbered 4, after V lost 7 bases and J lost 3 bases. CDR1 MNHNS and CDR2 SASEGT come from the germline V gene. CDR3 length equals 14 residues. Written as DNA, the CDR3 is TGTGCCAGCAAGAGACTAGCGGGTACAGATACGCAGTATTTT. It codes for CASKRLAGTDTQYF.

V is TRBV4-2 and J is TRBJ1-4; D is possibly TRBD1 (6 bases). The V gene lost 0 bases and the J gene lost 4 bases, with 12 bases spanning the gap. The CDR3 sequence is 16 residues long. Per the germline V gene, CDR1 is LGHNA and CDR2 is YNFKEQ. Here the CDR3 reads CASSQDPDSYNEKLFF. The CDR3 bases are TGTGCCAGCAGCCAAGACCCGGACAGCTATAATGAAAAACTGTTTTTT.

The rearrangement links TRBV7-9 to TRBJ2-5; 8 positions match TRBD2. The germline V gene has CDR1 SEHNR and CDR2 FQNEAQ (reference sequence). J lost 4 bases, V lost 0 bases, and 4 bases had no gene match. CDR3 length: 15 amino acids. In nucleotides, the CDR3 is TGTGCCAGCAGCTTAGCAACGGGAGGGCGAGAGACCCAGTACTTC. It translates to CASSLATGGRETQYF.

The J gene is TRBJ2-1, the V gene TRBV6-1, with 8 bases fitting TRBD2. Losses at the gene ends were 2 bases for V and 0 bases for J; bases not matched to a gene: 9. The germline gives CDR1 MNHNS, CDR2 SASEGT. The CDR3 sequence is 18 residues long. CDR3: CASSESGLAKSSYNEQFF. Here the CDR3 DNA reads TGTGCCAGCAGTGAATCCGGACTAGCCAAGAGCTCCTACAATGAGCAGTTCTTC.

V gene TRBV21-1 combines with J gene TRBJ2-1; TRBD2, the table's D call, lacks a check against the DNA. TRBV21-1 is flagged as a pseudogene. The CDR3 is 16 amino acids. CDR3 DNA sequence: TGTGCCAGCAGCAGACCGGGACTAGCGGGAGAGAATGAGCAGTTCTTC. It codes for CASSRPGLAGENEQFF.